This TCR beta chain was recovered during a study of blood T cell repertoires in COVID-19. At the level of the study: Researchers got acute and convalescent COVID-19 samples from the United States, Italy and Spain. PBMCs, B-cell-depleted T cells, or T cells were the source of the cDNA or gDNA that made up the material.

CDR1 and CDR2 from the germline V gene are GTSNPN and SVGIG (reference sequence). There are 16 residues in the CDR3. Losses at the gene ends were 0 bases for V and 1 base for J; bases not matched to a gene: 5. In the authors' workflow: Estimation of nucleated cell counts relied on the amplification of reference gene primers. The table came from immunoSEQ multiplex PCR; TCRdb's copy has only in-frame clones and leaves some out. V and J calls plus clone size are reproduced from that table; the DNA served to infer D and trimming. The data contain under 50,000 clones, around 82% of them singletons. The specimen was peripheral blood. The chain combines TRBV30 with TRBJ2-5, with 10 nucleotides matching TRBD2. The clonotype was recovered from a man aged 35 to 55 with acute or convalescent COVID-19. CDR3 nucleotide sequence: TGTGCCTGGAGTGTAGGGTTAGCGGGGGGCCAAGAGACCCAGTACTTC. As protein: CAWSVGLAGGQETQYF.